The sequence of this T cell receptor beta chain was determined in a study of cytomegalovirus exposure and HLA in healthy donors. The study, taken as a whole, reports: The study listed 150 to 200 cytomegalovirus-associated TCR beta chains. In vitro assays verified that three CMV-associated chains recognized CMV antigens specifically. Earlier findings revealed that most TCR beta V segments proved productive either about 90% or about 30% of the time. Reports indicate that TCR beta sequences accurately predicted the HLA-A and HLA-B alleles of most subjects.

With respect to this clone: The target antigen is unknown.

V was cut by 5 bases and J by 0 bases, with 8 bases left in between. The CDR3 sequence is 13 residues long. In germline, CDR1 is GTSNPN, CDR2 SVGIG (reference sequence). PCR amplification relied on 60 Vbeta primers (plus 13 Jbeta primers). Assay: immunoSEQ multiplex PCR; the TCRdb copy retains only in-frame clones and omits some. Of about 73,000 clones detected, about 75% appear once; the ten largest clones hold around 12%. The sequence derives from an older man in good health and CMV-seronegative. The chain links TRBV30 to TRBJ1-3; D gene uncertain. Material for sequencing was PBMCs. The DNA of the CDR3 is TGTGCCTGGGAGCTCTTCTCTGGAAACACCATATATTTT. This encodes CAWELFSGNTIYF.